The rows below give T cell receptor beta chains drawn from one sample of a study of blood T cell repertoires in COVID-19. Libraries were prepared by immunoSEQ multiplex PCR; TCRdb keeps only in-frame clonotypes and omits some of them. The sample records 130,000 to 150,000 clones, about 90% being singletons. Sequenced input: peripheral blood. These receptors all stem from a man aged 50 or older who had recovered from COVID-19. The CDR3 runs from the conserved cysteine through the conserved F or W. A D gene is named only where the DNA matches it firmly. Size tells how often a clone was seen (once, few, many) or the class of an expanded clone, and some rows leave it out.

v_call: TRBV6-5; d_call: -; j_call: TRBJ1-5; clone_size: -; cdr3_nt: TGTGCCAGCAGCCACCGCCGAGGGTTTGATCAGCCCCAGCATTTT; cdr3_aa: CASSHRRGFDQPQHF
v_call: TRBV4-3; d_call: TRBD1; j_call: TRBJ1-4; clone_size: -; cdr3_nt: TGCGCCAGCAGCCAAGAAGGGACAGGGGCAAGTGAAAAACTGTTTTTT; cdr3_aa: CASSQEGTGASEKLFF
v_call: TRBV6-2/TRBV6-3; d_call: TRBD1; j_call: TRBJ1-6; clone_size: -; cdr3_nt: TGTGCCAGCAGTCAGGACAGGGGGCTTTATTCACCCCTCCACTTT; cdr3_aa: CASSQDRGLYSPLHF
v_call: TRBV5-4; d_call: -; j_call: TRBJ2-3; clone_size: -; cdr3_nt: TGTGCCAGCAGCTTGGGGACAGCTGATACGCAGTATTTT; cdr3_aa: CASSLGTADTQYF
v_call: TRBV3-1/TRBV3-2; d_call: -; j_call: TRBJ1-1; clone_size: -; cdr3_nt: TGTGCCAGCAGCCACCGAGGGTCAGGGGCGAACACTGAAGCTTTCTTT; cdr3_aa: CASSHRGSGANTEAFF
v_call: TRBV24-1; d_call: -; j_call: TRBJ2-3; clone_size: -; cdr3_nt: TGTGCCACCAGTTCTGCGGGAGATACGCAGTATTTT; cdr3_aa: CATSSAGDTQYF
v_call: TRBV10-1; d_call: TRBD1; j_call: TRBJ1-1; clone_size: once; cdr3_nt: TGCGCCAGCAGTCTGGGACAGGGCAACACTGAAGCTTTCTTT; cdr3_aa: CASSLGQGNTEAFF
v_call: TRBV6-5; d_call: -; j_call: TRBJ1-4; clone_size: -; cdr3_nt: TGTGCCAGCAGTTACTCCTGGGCCTGGGCTAATGAAAAACTGTTTTTT; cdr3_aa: CASSYSWAWANEKLFF
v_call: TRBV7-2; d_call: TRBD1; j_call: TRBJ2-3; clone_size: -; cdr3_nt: TGTGCCAGCAGCCCCATAGGACAGGCTAGCACAGATACGCAGTATTTT; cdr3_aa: CASSPIGQASTDTQYF
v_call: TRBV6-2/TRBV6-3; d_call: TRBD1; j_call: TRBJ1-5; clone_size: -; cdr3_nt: TGTGCCAGCAGCCTGGGACAGGCTTCTGGCAATCAGCCCCAGCATTTT; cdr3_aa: CASSLGQASGNQPQHF
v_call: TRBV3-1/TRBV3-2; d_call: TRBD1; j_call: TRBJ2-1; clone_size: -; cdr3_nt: TGTGCCAGCAGCCGGGGACAGGGAAACAATGAGCAGTTCTTC; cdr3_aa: CASSRGQGNNEQFF
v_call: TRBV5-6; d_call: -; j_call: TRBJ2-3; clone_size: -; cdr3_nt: TGTGCCAGCAGCTTTCTCGGAGATACGCAGTATTTT; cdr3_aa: CASSFLGDTQYF
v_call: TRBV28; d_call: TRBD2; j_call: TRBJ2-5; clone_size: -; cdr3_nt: TGTGCCAGCACTAGCGGGGACCAAGAGACCCAGTACTTC; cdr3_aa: CASTSGDQETQYF
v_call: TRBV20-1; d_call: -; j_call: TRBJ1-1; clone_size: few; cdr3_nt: TGCAGTGCTCGCGGGGACACTGAAGCTTTCTTT; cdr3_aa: CSARGDTEAFF
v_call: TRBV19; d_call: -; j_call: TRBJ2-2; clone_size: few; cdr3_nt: TGTGCCAGTAGTACTTTCAGGGACACCGGGGAGCTGTTTTTT; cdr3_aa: CASSTFRDTGELFF
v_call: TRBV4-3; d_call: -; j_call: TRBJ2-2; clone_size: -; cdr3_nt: TGCGCCAGCAGCCAAGGGCCTCGGCGGGTGGGGGAGCTGTTTTTT; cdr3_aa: CASSQGPRRVGELFF
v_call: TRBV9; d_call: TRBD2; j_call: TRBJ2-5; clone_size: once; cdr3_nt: TGTGCCAGCAGCGTATCCTTTACTAGCGGGGGGTCGTACCAAGAGACCCAGTACTTC; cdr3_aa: CASSVSFTSGGSYQETQYF
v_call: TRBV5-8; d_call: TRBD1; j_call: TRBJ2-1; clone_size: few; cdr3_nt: TGTGCCAGCAGCCGCGGGACAGGTTTCAATGAGCAGTTCTTC; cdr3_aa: CASSRGTGFNEQFF
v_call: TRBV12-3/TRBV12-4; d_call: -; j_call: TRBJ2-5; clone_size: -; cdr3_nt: TGTGCCAGTCTCCAATGGGCGAGTGAGACCCAGTACTTC; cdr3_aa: CASLQWASETQYF
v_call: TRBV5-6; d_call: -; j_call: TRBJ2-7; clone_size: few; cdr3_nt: TGTGCCAGCAGCTTGTTGGCTCAGGGTTCCTACGAGCAGTACTTC; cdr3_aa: CASSLLAQGSYEQYF
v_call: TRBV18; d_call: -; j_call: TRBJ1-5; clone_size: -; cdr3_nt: TGTGCCAGCTCCCCAGCTGGCGGGGCCGGTCAGCCCCAGCATTTT; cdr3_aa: CASSPAGGAGQPQHF
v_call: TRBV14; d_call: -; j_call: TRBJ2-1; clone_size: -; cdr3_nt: TGTGCCAGCAGCCAATACCGGGGGGCCTCCTACAATGAGCAGTTCTTC; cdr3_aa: CASSQYRGASYNEQFF
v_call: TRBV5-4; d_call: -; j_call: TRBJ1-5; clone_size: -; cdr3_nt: TGTGCCAGCAGCTTTCAGGGTCTAGGGAGCAATCAGCCCCAGCATTTT; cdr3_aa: CASSFQGLGSNQPQHF
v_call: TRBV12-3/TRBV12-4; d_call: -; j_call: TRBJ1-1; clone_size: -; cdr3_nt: TGTGCCAGCAGCCGGGATGTGGCTGAAGCTTTCTTT; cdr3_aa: CASSRDVAEAFF
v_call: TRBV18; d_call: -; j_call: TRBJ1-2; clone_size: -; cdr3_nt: TGTGCCAGCTCACCAACGGACAGCTTCTATGGCTACACCTTC; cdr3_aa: CASSPTDSFYGYTF
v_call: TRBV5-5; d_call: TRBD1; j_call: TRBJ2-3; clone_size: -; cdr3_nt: TGTGCCAGCAGAACGGACAGGGCAGATACGCAGTATTTT; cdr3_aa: CASRTDRADTQYF
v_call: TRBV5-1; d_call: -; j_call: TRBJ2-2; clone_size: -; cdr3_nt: TGCGCCAGCAGCTTGACGGGGACCGGGGAGCTGTTTTTT; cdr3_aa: CASSLTGTGELFF
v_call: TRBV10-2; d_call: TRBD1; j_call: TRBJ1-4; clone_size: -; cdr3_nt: TGCGCCAGCAGTCTACAGGGGAGGAATGAAAAACTGTTTTTT; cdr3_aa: CASSLQGRNEKLFF
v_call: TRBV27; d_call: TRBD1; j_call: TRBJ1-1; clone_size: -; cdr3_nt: TGTGCCAGCAGTCCCCTGGGGTACAGGGGCACTGAAGCTTTCTTT; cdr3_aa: CASSPLGYRGTEAFF
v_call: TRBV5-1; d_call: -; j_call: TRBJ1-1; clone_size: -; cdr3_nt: TGCGCCAGCAGCATGAGGGCCGAGTACACTGAAGCTTTCTTT; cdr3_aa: CASSMRAEYTEAFF
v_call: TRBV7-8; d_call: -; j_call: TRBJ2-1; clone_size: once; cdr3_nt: TGTGCCAGCAGCTTACCCCAGGGGTCGGTCGACAATGAGCAGTTCTTC; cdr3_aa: CASSLPQGSVDNEQFF
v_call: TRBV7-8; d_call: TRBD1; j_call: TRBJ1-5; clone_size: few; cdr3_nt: TGTGCCAGCACACAAAGAGGGGGCGATAGCAATCAGCCCCAGCATTTT; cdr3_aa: CASTQRGGDSNQPQHF
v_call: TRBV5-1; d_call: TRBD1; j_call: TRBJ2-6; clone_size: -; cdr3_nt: TGCGCCAGCAGCTCGGGACAGCCAGATGGGGCCAACGTCCTGACTTTC; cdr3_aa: CASSSGQPDGANVLTF
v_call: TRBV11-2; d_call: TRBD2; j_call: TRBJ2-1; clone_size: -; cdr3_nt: TGTGCCAGCAGCTTAAGCGGGAACAGGAATGAGCAGTTCTTC; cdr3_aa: CASSLSGNRNEQFF
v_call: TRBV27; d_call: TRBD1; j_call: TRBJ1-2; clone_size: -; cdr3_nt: TGTGCCAGCAGTTTATGGGCAGGGGGCAATGGCTATGGCTACACCTTC; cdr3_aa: CASSLWAGGNGYGYTF
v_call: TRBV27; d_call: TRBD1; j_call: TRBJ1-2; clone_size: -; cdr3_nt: TGTGCCAGCAGGCCACTTGGGACAGGGGCTGAGGGCTACACCTTC; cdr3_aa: CASRPLGTGAEGYTF
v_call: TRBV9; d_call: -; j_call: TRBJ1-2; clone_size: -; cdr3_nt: TGTGCCAGCAGCGTAGTCGCTAACTATGGCTACACCTTC; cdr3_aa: CASSVVANYGYTF
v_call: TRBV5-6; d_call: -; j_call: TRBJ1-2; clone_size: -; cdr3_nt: TGTGCCAGCAGTTCCCAGGTGGAGGTTGGCATCTATGGCTACACCTTC; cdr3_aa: CASSSQVEVGIYGYTF
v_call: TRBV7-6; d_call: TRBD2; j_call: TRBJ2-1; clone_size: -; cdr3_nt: TGTGCCAGCAGCGTAAGACTGACTAGCGGGGCGGACAATGAGCAGTTCTTC; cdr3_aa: CASSVRLTSGADNEQFF